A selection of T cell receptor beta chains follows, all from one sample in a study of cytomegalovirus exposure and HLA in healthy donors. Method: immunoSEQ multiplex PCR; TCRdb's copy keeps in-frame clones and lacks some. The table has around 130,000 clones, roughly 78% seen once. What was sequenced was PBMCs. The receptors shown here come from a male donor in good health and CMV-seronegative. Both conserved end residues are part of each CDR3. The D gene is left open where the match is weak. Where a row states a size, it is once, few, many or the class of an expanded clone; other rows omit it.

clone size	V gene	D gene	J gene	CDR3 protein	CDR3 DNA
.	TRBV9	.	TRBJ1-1	CASSPTGRNTEAFF	TGTGCCAGCAGCCCAACAGGCCGAAACACTGAAGCTTTCTTT
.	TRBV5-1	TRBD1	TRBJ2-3	CASSPPGTGADTQYF	TGCGCCAGCAGCCCCCCCGGGACAGGGGCGGATACGCAGTATTTT
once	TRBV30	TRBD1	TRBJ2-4	CAWSPRDRASKNIQYF	TGTGCCTGGAGTCCTAGGGACAGGGCTTCCAAAAACATTCAGTACTTC
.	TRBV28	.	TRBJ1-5	CASRTGSQPQHF	TGTGCCAGCAGGACAGGCTCTCAGCCCCAGCATTTT
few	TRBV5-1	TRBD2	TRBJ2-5	CASSLALSRGGETQYF	TGCGCCAGCAGCTTGGCCTTGTCTCGGGGAGGGGAGACCCAGTACTTC
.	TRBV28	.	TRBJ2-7	CASSLKTANYEQYF	TGTGCCAGCAGTTTAAAGACAGCCAACTACGAGCAGTACTTC
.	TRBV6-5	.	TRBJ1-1	CASSYLGGGSEAFF	TGTGCCAGCAGTTACCTGGGGGGGGGCTCTGAAGCTTTCTTT
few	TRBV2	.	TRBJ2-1	CASTSNSGNEQFF	TGTGCCAGCACTAGCAACTCGGGCAATGAGCAGTTCTTC
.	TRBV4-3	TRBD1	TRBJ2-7	CAGSPVMGQGYEQYF	TGCGCCGGCAGCCCAGTGATGGGACAGGGTTACGAGCAGTACTTC
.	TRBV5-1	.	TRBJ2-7	CASSLGDSGGSYEQYF	TGCGCCAGCAGCTTGGGGGACTCAGGGGGCTCCTACGAGCAGTACTTC
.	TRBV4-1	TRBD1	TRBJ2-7	CASSQDLDRGPDEQYF	TGCGCCAGCAGCCAAGACCTCGACAGGGGTCCGGACGAGCAGTACTTC
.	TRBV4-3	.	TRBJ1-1	CASSQETPQREGLTEAFF	TGCGCCAGCAGCCAAGAAACCCCTCAGCGGGAGGGGTTGACTGAAGCTTTCTTT
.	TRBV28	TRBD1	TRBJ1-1	CASRSPGGYTEAFF	TGTGCCAGCAGGTCCCCAGGGGGCTACACTGAAGCTTTCTTT
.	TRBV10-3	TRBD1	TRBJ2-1	CAIRSDRGNNEQFF	TGTGCCATCAGGTCGGACAGGGGGAACAATGAGCAGTTCTTC
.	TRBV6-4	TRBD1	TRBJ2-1	CASSPQGDSYNEQFF	TGTGCCAGCAGTCCCCAGGGGGATTCCTACAATGAGCAGTTCTTC
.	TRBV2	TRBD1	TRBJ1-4	CAGSQGFNEKLFF	TGTGCCGGATCACAGGGGTTTAATGAAAAACTGTTTTTT
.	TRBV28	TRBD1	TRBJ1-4	CASTGQGGEKLFF	TGTGCCAGCACCGGACAGGGGGGCGAAAAACTGTTTTTT
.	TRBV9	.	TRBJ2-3	CASSVATGVADTQYF	TGTGCCAGCAGCGTAGCTACAGGAGTTGCAGATACGCAGTATTTT
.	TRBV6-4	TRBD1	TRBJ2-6	CASGGQGGAGANGLTF	TGTGCCAGCGGGGGACAGGGGGGCGCTGGGGCCAACGGCCTGACTTTC
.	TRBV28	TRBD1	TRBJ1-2	CASSSGQGVLYGYTF	TGTGCCAGCAGCTCTGGACAGGGGGTCCTCTATGGCTACACCTTC